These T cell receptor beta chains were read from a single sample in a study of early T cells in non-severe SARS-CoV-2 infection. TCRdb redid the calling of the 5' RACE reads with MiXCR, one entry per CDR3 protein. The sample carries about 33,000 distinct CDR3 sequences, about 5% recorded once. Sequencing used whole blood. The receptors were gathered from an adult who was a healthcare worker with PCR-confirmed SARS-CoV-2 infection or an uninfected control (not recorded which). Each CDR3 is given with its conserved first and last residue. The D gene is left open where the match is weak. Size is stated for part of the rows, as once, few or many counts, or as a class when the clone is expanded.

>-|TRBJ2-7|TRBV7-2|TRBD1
CASSLDTGGAYEQYF
TGTGCCAGCAGCTTAGACACAGGGGGTGCCTACGAGCAGTACTTC
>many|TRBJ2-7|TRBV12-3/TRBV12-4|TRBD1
CASSLRGRSSYEQYF
TGTGCCAGCAGTTTAAGGGGGCGTAGCTCCTACGAGCAGTACTTC
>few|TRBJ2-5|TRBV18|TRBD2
CASSASGKQETQYF
TGTGCCAGCTCAGCTAGCGGAAAACAAGAGACCCAGTACTTC
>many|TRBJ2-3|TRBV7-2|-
CASSKQPSTDTQYF
TGTGCCAGCAGCAAACAACCGAGCACAGATACGCAGTATTTT
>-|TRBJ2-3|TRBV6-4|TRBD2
CASSDSGGGTDTQYF
TGTGCCAGCAGTGACAGCGGGGGGGGCACAGATACGCAGTATTTT
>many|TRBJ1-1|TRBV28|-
CASSSVTEAFF
TGTGCCAGCAGTTCTGTCACTGAAGCTTTCTTT
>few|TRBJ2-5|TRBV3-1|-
CASSQDPNRGETQYF
TGTGCCAGCAGCCAAGATCCCAATCGGGGAGAGACCCAGTACTTC
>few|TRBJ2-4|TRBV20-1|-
CSARWDQINIQYF
TGCAGTGCTAGGTGGGACCAAATAAACATTCAGTACTTC
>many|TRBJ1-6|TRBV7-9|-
CASSLDDGRVRSPLHF
TGTGCCAGCAGCTTAGATGATGGCAGGGTCCGTTCACCCCTCCACTTT
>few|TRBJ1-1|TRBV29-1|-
CSGAGSLNTEAFF
TGCAGCGGGGCCGGGAGTCTGAACACTGAAGCTTTCTTT
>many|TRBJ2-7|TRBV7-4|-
CANSRDWAIEQYF
TGTGCCAATTCGCGGGACTGGGCCATCGAGCAGTACTTC
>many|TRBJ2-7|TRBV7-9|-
CASSLDYSYEQYF
TGTGCCAGCAGCTTGGACTACTCCTACGAGCAGTACTTC
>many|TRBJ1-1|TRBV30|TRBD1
CAWSEVGDREDTEAFF
TGTGCCTGGAGTGAGGTAGGGGACAGGGAGGACACTGAAGCTTTCTTT
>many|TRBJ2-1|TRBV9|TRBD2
CASSREVEQFF
TGTGCCAGCAGCCGGGAGGTCGAGCAGTTCTTC
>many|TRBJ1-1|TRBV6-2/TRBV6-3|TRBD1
CASSLPPGGNTEAFF
TGTGCCAGCAGCCTCCCCCCAGGGGGCAACACTGAAGCTTTCTTT
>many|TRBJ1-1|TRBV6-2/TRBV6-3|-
CASSKIGEGTEAFF
TGTGCCAGCAGTAAGATCGGGGAGGGCACTGAAGCTTTCTTT
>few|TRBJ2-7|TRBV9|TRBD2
CASSLRAGDSYEQYF
TGTGCCAGCAGCCTCAGAGCGGGAGACTCCTACGAGCAGTACTTC
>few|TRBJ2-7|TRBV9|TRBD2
CASSPWARGGGEQYF
TGTGCCAGCAGCCCCTGGGCGCGGGGGGGCGGCGAGCAGTACTTC